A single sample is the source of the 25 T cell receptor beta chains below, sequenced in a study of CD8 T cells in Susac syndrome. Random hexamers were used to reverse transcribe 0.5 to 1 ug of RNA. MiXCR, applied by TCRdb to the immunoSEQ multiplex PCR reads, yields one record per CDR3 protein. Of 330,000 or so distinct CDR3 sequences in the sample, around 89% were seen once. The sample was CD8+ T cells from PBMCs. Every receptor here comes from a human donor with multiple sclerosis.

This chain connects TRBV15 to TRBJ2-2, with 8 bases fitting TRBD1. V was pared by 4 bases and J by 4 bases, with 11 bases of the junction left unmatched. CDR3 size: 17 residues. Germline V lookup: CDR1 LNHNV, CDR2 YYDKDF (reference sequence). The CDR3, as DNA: TGTGCCACCAGCACTACTTTTGGACAGGGCCCCACCGGGGAGCTGTTTTTT. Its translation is CATSTTFGQGPTGELFF.

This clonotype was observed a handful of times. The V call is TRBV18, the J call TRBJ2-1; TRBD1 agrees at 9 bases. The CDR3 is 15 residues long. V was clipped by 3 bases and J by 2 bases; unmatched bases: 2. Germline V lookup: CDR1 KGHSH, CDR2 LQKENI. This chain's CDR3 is CASSPTGGPYNEQFF. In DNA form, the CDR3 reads TGTGCCAGCTCACCGACAGGGGGGCCCTACAATGAGCAGTTCTTC.

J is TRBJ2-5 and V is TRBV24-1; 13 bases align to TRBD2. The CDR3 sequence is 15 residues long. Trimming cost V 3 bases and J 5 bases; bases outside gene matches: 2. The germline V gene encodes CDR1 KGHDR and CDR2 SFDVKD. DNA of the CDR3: TGTGCCACCAGTGATCGGACTAGCGGGAGTGAGACCCAGTACTTC. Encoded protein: CATSDRTSGSETQYF.

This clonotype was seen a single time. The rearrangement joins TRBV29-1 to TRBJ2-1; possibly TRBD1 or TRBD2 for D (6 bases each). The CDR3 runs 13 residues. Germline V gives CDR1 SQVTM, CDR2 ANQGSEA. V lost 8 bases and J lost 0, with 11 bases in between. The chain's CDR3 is CSTGGGSYNEQFF. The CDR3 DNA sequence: TGCAGCACTGGAGGGGGCTCCTACAATGAGCAGTTCTTC.

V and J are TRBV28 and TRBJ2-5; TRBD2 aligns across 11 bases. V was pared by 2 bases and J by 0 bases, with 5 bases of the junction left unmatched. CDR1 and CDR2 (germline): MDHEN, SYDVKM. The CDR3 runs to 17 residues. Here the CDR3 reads CASSLGTSGLYQETQYF. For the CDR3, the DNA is TGTGCCAGCAGTTTAGGGACTAGCGGATTGTACCAAGAGACCCAGTACTTC.

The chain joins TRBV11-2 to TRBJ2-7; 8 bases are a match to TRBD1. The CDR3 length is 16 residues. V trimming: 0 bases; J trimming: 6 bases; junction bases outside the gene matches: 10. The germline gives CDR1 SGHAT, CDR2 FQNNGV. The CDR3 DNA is TGTGCCAGCAGCTTAGAGGCCGGGACAGGATGGGGCGAGCAGTACTTC. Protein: CASSLEAGTGWGEQYF.

The CDR3 DNA reads TGTGCCAGCAGCTTAGGGGCAGGCCTTGGGGACACCGGGGAGCTGTTTTTT. Translating gives CASSLGAGLGDTGELFF. The chain links TRBV7-6 to TRBJ2-2; D gene ambiguous. CDR3 length: 17 amino acids. The germline V gene encodes CDR1 SGHVS and CDR2 FNYEAQ. Trimming took 1 base from V and 3 from J, leaving 15 bases between them.

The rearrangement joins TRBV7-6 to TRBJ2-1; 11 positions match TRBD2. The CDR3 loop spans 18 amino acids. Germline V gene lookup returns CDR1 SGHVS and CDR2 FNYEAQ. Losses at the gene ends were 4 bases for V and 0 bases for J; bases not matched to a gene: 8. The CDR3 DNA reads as TGTGCCAGCAGCTGGTCCGAGACTAGCGGGGTCTCCTACAATGAGCAGTTCTTC. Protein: CASSWSETSGVSYNEQFF.

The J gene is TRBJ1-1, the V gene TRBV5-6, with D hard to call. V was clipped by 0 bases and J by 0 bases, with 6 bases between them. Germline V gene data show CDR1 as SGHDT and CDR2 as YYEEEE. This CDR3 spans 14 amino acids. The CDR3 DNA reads TGTGCCAGCAGCTTGGCCACGGTGAACACTGAAGCTTTCTTT. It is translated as CASSLATVNTEAFF. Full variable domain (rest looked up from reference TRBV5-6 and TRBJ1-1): DAGVTQSPTHLIKTRGQQVTLRCSPKSGHDTVSWYQQALGQGPQFIFQYYEEEERQRGNFPDRFSGHQFPNYSSELNVNALLLGDSALYLCASSLATVNTEAFFGQGTRLTVV.

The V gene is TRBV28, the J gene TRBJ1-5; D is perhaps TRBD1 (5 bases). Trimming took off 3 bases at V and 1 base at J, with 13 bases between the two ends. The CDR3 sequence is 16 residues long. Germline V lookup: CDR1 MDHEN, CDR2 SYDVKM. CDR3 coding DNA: TGTGCCAGCAGTTTGTGGGGACTCCGGAGCAATCAGCCCCAGCATTTT. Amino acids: CASSLWGLRSNQPQHF.

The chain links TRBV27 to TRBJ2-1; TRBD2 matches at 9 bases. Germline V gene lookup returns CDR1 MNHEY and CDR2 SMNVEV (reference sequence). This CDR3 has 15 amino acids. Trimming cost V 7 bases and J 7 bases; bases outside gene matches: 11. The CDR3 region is CASTALAGVWNEQFF. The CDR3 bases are TGTGCCAGCACCGCCTTAGCGGGAGTATGGAATGAGCAGTTCTTC.

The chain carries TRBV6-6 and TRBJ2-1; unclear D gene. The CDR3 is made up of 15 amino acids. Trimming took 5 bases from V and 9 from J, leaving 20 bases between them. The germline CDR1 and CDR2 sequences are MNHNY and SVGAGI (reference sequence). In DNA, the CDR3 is TGTGCCAGCAGTATTAACTTACCACCCGTCAGTGAGCAGTTCTTC. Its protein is CASSINLPPVSEQFF.

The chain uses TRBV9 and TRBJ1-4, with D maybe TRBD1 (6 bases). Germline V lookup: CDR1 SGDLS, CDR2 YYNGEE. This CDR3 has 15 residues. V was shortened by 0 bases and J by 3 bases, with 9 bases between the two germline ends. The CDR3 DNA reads TGTGCCAGCAGCGTAGCAGGGGTTTCTAATGAAAAACTGTTTTTT. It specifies CASSVAGVSNEKLFF.

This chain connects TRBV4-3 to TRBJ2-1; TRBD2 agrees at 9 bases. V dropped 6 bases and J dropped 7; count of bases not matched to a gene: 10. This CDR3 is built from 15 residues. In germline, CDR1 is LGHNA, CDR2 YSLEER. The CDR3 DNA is TGCGCCAGCAGTCCCGGACTAGCGTCGGTAAATGAGCAGTTCTTC. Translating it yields CASSPGLASVNEQFF.

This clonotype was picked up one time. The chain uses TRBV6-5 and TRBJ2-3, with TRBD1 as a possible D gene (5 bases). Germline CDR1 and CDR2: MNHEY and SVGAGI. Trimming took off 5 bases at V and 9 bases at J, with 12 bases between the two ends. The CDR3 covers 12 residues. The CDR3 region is CASSPDSKTQYF. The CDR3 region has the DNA TGTGCCAGCAGTCCCGACAGTAAGACGCAGTATTTT.

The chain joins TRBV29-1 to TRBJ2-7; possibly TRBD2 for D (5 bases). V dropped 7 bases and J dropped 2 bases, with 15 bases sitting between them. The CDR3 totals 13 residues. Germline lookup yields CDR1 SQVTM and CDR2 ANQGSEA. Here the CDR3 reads CSAREGPTYEQYF. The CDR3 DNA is TGCAGCGCTCGTGAGGGTCCGACCTACGAGCAGTACTTC.

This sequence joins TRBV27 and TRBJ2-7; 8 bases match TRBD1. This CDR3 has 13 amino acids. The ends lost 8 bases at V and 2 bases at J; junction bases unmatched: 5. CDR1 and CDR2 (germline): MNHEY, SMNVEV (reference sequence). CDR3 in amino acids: CASCVGQAYEQYF. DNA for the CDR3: TGTGCCAGCTGCGTGGGACAGGCCTACGAGCAGTACTTC.

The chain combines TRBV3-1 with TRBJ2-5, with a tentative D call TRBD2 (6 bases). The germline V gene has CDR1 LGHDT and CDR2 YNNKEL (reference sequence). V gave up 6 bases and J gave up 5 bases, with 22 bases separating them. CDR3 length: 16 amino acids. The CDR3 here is CASSFSLEAGGETQYF. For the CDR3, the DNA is TGTGCCAGCAGTTTTAGCCTCGAGGCAGGAGGGGAGACCCAGTACTTC.

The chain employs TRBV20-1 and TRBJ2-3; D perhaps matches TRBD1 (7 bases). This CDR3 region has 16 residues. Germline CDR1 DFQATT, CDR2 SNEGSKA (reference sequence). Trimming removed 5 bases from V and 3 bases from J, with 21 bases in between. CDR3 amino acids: CSASSGGLDETDTQYF. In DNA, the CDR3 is TGCAGTGCTTCCTCAGGGGGGCTAGATGAGACAGATACGCAGTATTTT.

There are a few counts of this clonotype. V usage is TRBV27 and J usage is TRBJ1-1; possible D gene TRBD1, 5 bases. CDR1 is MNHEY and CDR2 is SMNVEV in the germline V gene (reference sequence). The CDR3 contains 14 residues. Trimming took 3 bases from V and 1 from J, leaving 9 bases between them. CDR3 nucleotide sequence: TGTGCCAGCAGTTTTGCAGGGTCGAACACTGAAGCTTTCTTT. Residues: CASSFAGSNTEAFF.

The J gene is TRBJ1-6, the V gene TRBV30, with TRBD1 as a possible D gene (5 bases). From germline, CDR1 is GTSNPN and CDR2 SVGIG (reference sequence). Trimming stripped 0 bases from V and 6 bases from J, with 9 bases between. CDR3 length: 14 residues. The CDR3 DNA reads TGTGCCTGGAGTGTAGGCCAGGGTAATTCACCCCTCCACTTT. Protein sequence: CAWSVGQGNSPLHF. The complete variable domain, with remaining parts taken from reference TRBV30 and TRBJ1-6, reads SQTIHQWPATLVQPVGSPLSLECTVEGTSNPNLYWYRQAAGRGLQLLFYSVGIGQISSEVPQNLSASRPQDRQFILSSKKLLLSDSGFYLCAWSVGQGNSPLHFGNGTRLTVT.

In DNA, the CDR3 is TGTGCCAGCAGTGAAAGAGCGGACAGGACTAACTATGGCTACACCTTC. Its protein product is CASSERADRTNYGYTF. The V gene is TRBV2, the J gene TRBJ1-2; 7 nucleotides agree with TRBD1. The V and J ends lost 2 bases and 0 bases, in that order; junction bases with no gene match: 6. In germline, CDR1 is SNHLY, CDR2 FYNNEI. This CDR3 is 16 amino acids long.

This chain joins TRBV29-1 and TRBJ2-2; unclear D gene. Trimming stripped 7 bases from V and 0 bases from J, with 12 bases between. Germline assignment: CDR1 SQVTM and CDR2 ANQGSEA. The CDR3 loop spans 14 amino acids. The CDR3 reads CSAVKNANTGELFF. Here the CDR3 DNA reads TGCAGCGCTGTAAAAAACGCGAACACCGGGGAGCTGTTTTTT.

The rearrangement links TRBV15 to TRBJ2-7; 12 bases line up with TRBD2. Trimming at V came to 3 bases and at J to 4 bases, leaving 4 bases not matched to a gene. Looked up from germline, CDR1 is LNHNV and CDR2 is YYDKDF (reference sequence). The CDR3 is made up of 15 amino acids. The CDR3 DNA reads TGTGCCACCAGCAGCGGGACTAGCGGGTCATACGAGCAGTACTTC. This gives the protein CATSSGTSGSYEQYF.

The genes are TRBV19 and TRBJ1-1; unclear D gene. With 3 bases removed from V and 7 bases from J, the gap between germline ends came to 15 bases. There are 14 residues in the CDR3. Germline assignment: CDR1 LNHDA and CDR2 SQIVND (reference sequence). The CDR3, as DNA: TGTGCCAGTAGTATCTCTAGAGGAGTTGTTGAAGCTTTCTTT. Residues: CASSISRGVVEAFF.